The rows below give T cell receptor beta chains drawn from one sample of a study of blood T cell repertoires in COVID-19. Clones were read by immunoSEQ multiplex PCR, and TCRdb kept only the in-frame ones, dropping some. The sample has around 250,000 clones, 80% to 85% seen once. Sequencing used peripheral blood. The receptors come from a man in his forties or fifties with active or convalescent COVID-19. The CDR3 runs from the conserved cysteine through the conserved F or W. Each record gives: V gene, clone size, D gene, J gene, CDR3 protein, CDR3 DNA. D genes are given only for firm matches. For some rows the clone size is stated as once, few or many, or as a class when expanded; others skip it.

>TRBV7-2|NA|NA|TRBJ2-7
CASSLDRVREQYF
TGTGCCAGCAGCTTAGACAGGGTGCGCGAGCAGTACTTC
>TRBV30|NA|NA|TRBJ1-6
CAWSDFGRSYNSPLHF
TGTGCCTGGAGTGATTTCGGTCGCTCCTATAATTCACCCCTCCACTTT
>TRBV3-1/TRBV3-2|NA|TRBD1|TRBJ1-4
CASSQGDRGGEKLFF
TGTGCCAGCAGCCAAGGGGACAGGGGGGGCGAAAAACTGTTTTTT
>TRBV7-6|NA|NA|TRBJ2-7
CASSGGRADEQYF
TGTGCCAGCAGTGGGGGCCGGGCGGACGAGCAGTACTTC
>TRBV7-8|once|NA|TRBJ1-5
CASSLRIINQPQHF
TGTGCCAGCAGCCTTAGAATTATCAATCAGCCCCAGCATTTT
>TRBV30|NA|TRBD2|TRBJ2-5
CAWSSLAGGEKETQYF
TGTGCCTGGAGTAGTCTAGCGGGGGGCGAAAAAGAGACCCAGTACTTC
>TRBV5-4|NA|TRBD2|TRBJ2-5
CASSQPGLGGETQYF
TGTGCCAGCAGCCAACCGGGACTAGGGGGGGAGACCCAGTACTTC
>TRBV29-1|NA|TRBD1|TRBJ1-2
CSVAGQGAYTF
TGCAGCGTTGCTGGACAGGGGGCTTACACCTTC
>TRBV1|NA|NA|TRBJ1-2
CTSTSKTGPNYGYTF
TGCACCAGCACCTCAAAGACAGGGCCTAACTATGGCTACACCTTC
>TRBV5-1|few|TRBD2|TRBJ2-1
CASSLTSGGIGSYNEQFF
TGCGCCAGCAGCTTGACTAGCGGGGGGATTGGCTCCTACAATGAGCAGTTCTTC
>TRBV2|NA|TRBD1|TRBJ2-7
CASRARDRDPPTEQYF
TGTGCCAGCAGAGCCCGAGACAGGGATCCTCCTACGGAGCAGTACTTC
>TRBV30|NA|NA|TRBJ2-7
CAWSRGSYEQYF
TGTGCCTGGAGTAGAGGCTCCTACGAGCAGTACTTC
>TRBV30|NA|NA|TRBJ2-5
CAWRQVVETQYF
TGTGCCTGGAGACAGGTGGTGGAGACCCAGTACTTC
>TRBV15|NA|TRBD2|TRBJ2-1
CATSRASGGQIGYNEQFF
TGTGCCACCAGCAGAGCTAGCGGGGGGCAAATTGGCTACAATGAGCAGTTCTTC
>TRBV7-7|NA|TRBD1|TRBJ1-5
CASSLRDRGSSNQPQHF
TGTGCCAGCAGCTTACGGGACAGGGGTAGTAGCAATCAGCCCCAGCATTTT
>TRBV5-4|few|TRBD1|TRBJ2-7
CASSLDVGDRAIF
TGTGCCAGCAGCTTGGATGTGGGGGACAGGGCAATCTTC
>TRBV3-1/TRBV3-2|NA|NA|TRBJ1-3
CASSQDRGNTIYF
TGTGCCAGCAGCCAAGATCGGGGAAACACCATATATTTT
>TRBV7-8|NA|NA|TRBJ1-5
CASSLAGIRGGAQPQHF
TGTGCCAGCAGCTTAGCGGGCATCCGGGGGGGGGCTCAGCCCCAGCATTTT
>TRBV5-1|NA|NA|TRBJ2-7
CASSLERGQSEIKQYF
TGCGCCAGCAGCTTGGAGCGAGGACAGTCAGAAATCAAGCAGTACTTC
>TRBV28|NA|NA|TRBJ1-2
CASSSGANYGYTF
TGTGCCAGCAGCTCAGGGGCTAACTATGGCTACACCTTC
>TRBV7-9|NA|NA|TRBJ1-1
CASSLGGGNEAFF
TGTGCCAGCAGCTTAGGGGGAGGCAATGAAGCTTTCTTT
>TRBV10-1|NA|NA|TRBJ1-3
CASSESYSGNTIYF
TGCGCCAGCAGTGAGTCGTACTCTGGAAACACCATATATTTT
>TRBV18|NA|TRBD2|TRBJ2-3
CASSPPLAGTSTDTQYF
TGTGCCAGCTCACCCCCACTAGCGGGGACTAGCACAGATACGCAGTATTTT
>TRBV11-2|many|NA|TRBJ1-1
CASSPLTGSNTEAFF
TGTGCCAGCAGCCCCCTGACGGGGTCGAACACTGAAGCTTTCTTT
>TRBV7-7|NA|TRBD1|TRBJ2-5
CASSSGGETQYF
TGTGCCAGCAGCTCAGGGGGAGAGACCCAGTACTTC
>TRBV18|NA|NA|TRBJ2-2
CASSPRQGFTGELFF
TGTGCCAGCTCACCCAGGCAGGGGTTCACCGGGGAGCTGTTTTTT
>TRBV7-8|NA|TRBD1|TRBJ2-1
CASSFGTGPYNEQFF
TGTGCCAGCAGCTTTGGGACAGGGCCCTACAATGAGCAGTTCTTC
>TRBV2|NA|NA|TRBJ2-3
CASSPHLRDTQYF
TGTGCCAGCAGTCCCCACTTGCGGGATACGCAGTATTTT
>TRBV7-2|NA|TRBD2|TRBJ2-5
CASSLRPSGGYQETQYF
TGTGCCAGCAGCTTACGTCCTAGCGGGGGCTACCAAGAGACCCAGTACTTC
>TRBV7-9|NA|TRBD2|TRBJ2-3
CASSWSGGKDTQYF
TGTGCCAGCAGCTGGAGCGGGGGAAAGGATACGCAGTATTTT
>TRBV7-2|NA|TRBD1|TRBJ1-2
CASRTGITNYGYTF
TGTGCCAGCAGGACAGGGATAACGAACTATGGCTACACCTTC
>TRBV20-1|once|TRBD1|TRBJ1-5
CSASEYRGRDNQPQHF
TGCAGTGCTAGTGAATACAGGGGGAGGGACAATCAGCCCCAGCATTTT
>TRBV6-5|NA|TRBD1|TRBJ1-1
CASRRDRVGTEAFF
TGTGCCAGCAGGAGGGACAGGGTTGGTACTGAAGCTTTCTTT
>TRBV6-5|NA|TRBD2|TRBJ2-7
CASSYSGGGATYEQYF
TGTGCCAGCAGTTACTCGGGCGGGGGGGCAACCTACGAGCAGTACTTC
>TRBV19|NA|NA|TRBJ1-4
CASGAIATNEKLFF
TGTGCCAGTGGGGCCATTGCAACTAATGAAAAACTGTTTTTT
>TRBV9|NA|NA|TRBJ2-7
CASSGNQGYEQYF
TGTGCCAGCAGCGGGAATCAGGGCTACGAGCAGTACTTC